The sequence of this T cell receptor (beta chain) was determined in a study of identical twins (dated by TCRdb to the mid-2010s). About the study as a whole: To test whether fetal clonotypes persist, the study used deep sequencing on TCR alpha and beta repertoires from monozygotic twins, unrelated adults of various ages, and cord blood. To rule out contamination, replicate twin experiments were performed at different times with different library preparation protocols.

The library was built by means of 5' RACE. The reads were generated on an Illumina HiSeq 2000. Template switching introduced a universal primer binding site; the final cDNA contained a unique molecular identifier, enabling accurate counting of TCR cDNA molecules. First-strand cDNA for TCR alpha and beta chains was synthesized from specific primers in the conserved constant-segment region. To control for contamination, every cDNA library carried two barcodes: a SMART-Mk sample barcode plus Illumina barcodes. TruSeq adapter sequences, together with Illumina sample barcodes, were added in two successive PCR steps. TCR alpha and beta cDNA libraries were sequenced on the Illumina HiSeq platform with custom primers. As for the authors' bioinformatics: MiGEC was used to process raw reads and extract unique molecular identifiers, and MiXCR was used to find CDR3 positions. For each individual, recombination models were inferred using an EM algorithm with the repgenHMM and IGoR tools. The tcR package in R was used for shared clonotype analysis, with sharing normalized by the product of cloneset sizes. Out-of-frame nonproductive sequences were analyzed to study raw recombination free of thymic and clonal selection effects. TCRdb trimmed public reads at Q25 via fastp, called clones via MiXCR and kept in-frame beta chains. Rows merge per CDR3 protein into single entries with the most common DNA and genes. The V and J calls and clone size are TCRdb's, not the authors'. This sample comprises some 330,000 distinct CDR3 sequences, roughly 10% of them detected only once. The ten most abundant clones make up 8.5% to 10% of the sample.

The germline V gene encodes CDR1 SEHNR and CDR2 FQNEAQ (reference sequence). Counted from cysteine to phenylalanine, this CDR3 has 12 amino acids. The kept DNA is CDR3 alone, 36 bases in frame from the first base. For this clonotype: Its antigen is unknown. The junction differs from germline at one of its ends, possibly a read error.

Every donor in the study was a healthy Caucasian. Three unrelated non-twin adults were additionally sequenced: a male aged 18 to 29, a male aged 50 to 60 and a female aged 50 to 60. Miltenyi CD45RO+ enrichment and human naive T-cell isolation kits were used to isolate memory (CD45RO+) and naive T cells from PBMC. Points the paper makes about the study in general: Fewer insertions were carried by abundant cord blood beta clonotypes; a weaker similar trend was observed in young adult naive repertoires, while no such trend was observed in memory repertoires. Because the same donors could not be followed over many years, the conclusions relied on cross-sectional statistical analysis. Compared with coincidental sharing between unrelated individuals, an excess of low generation-probability sequences was observed among out-of-frame TCR alpha sequences shared between twins. In monozygotic twins, out-of-frame TCR alpha sharing was systematically underestimated by recombination models, although the models agreed with sharing between unrelated individuals. A weaker excess of twin sharing was found in beta out-of-frame sequences because the signal-to-noise ratio was lowered by fewer shared sequences. Zero-insertion analyses could be partly confounded by invariant T cells such as MAIT and iNKT, although diverse VJ usage argued against such confounding for most clonotypes.

The chain uses TRBV7-9 and TRBJ2-1, with 8 bases aligning to TRBD2. The sequencing input was naive T cells sorted from blood. Explained via the paper, the cell subset or site label denotes: cells isolated with a human naive T-cell isolation kit. The receptor was derived from a woman aged 50 to 65 in good health. In nucleotide form, the sequence is TGTGCCAGCAGCTATAGCGGGGCCTTTTGGGACTTC. It encodes CASSYSGAFWDF.